Listed below are T cell receptor beta chains from one sample, sequenced in a study of T-cell memory formation after mild COVID-19. A single record per CDR3 protein comes from TCRdb applying MiXCR to the 5' RACE reads. The table lists 100,000 to 130,000 distinct CDR3 sequences, about 15% of them singletons. The sample was PBMCs or a T cell subset sorted from them (not recorded which). All receptors come from a man between 18 and 29 years old who had mild COVID-19 (a few samples of this study predate the infection). Cell type and time point are not known. CDR3s include the opening cysteine and the closing phenylalanine or tryptophan. Each record gives: clone size, J gene, D gene, V gene, CDR3 protein, CDR3 DNA. A D gene is named only where the DNA matches it firmly. Size tells how often a clone was seen (once, few, many) or the class of an expanded clone, and some rows leave it out.

-,TRBJ1-5,-,TRBV3-1,CASSPTDGHQPQHF,TGTGCCAGCAGCCCGACGGACGGACATCAGCCCCAGCATTTT
-,TRBJ2-7,TRBD1,TRBV7-2,CASSLVRMDRGEQYF,TGTGCCAGCAGCTTAGTGAGGATGGACAGGGGCGAGCAGTACTTC
many,TRBJ2-5,-,TRBV7-9,CASSFPPQETQYF,TGTGCCAGCAGCTTCCCCCCTCAAGAGACCCAGTACTTC
many,TRBJ2-2,-,TRBV6-5,CATSLGGPTGELFF,TGTGCCACCTCCTTGGGGGGACCCACCGGGGAGCTGTTTTTT
-,TRBJ2-3,TRBD2,TRBV7-9,CASSFVAGGPVHTQYF,TGTGCCAGCAGCTTCGTAGCGGGGGGCCCCGTACATACGCAGTATTTT
-,TRBJ1-3,TRBD1,TRBV15,CATSRRNRGSDTIYF,TGTGCCACCAGCCGCCGGAACAGGGGTTCGGACACCATATATTTT
few,TRBJ2-7,-,TRBV9,CASSQRGGVEVFEQYF,TGTGCCAGCAGCCAAAGAGGTGGGGTAGAAGTGTTCGAGCAGTACTTC
few,TRBJ2-3,-,TRBV7-8,CASSLVEGNTDTQYF,TGTGCCAGCAGCTTAGTTGAGGGAAACACAGATACGCAGTATTTT
-,TRBJ1-1,-,TRBV4-1,CASSHSGMGTEAFF,TGCGCCAGCAGCCATTCAGGGATGGGCACTGAAGCTTTCTTT
few,TRBJ2-3,-,TRBV7-3,CASSLIQGGDTQYF,TGTGCCAGCAGCTTAATCCAAGGCGGGGATACGCAGTATTTT
few,TRBJ2-3,TRBD1,TRBV10-3,CAISDRDRGTLDTQYF,TGTGCCATCAGTGATCGGGACAGGGGGACCTTAGATACGCAGTATTTT
-,TRBJ2-7,-,TRBV19,CASSIQSSYEQYF,TGTGCCAGTAGTATCCAGAGCTCCTACGAGCAGTACTTC
many,TRBJ1-2,TRBD1,TRBV4-1,CASSQDWGQAPNYGYTF,TGCGCCAGCAGCCAAGATTGGGGACAGGCACCCAACTATGGCTACACCTTC
few,TRBJ1-2,-,TRBV24-1,CATSDFGTNYGYTF,TGTGCCACCAGTGATTTCGGGACAAACTATGGCTACACCTTC
-,TRBJ2-5,-,TRBV6-2/TRBV6-3,CASSYLTTVETQYF,TGTGCCAGCAGTTACCTCACAACCGTTGAGACCCAGTACTTC
few,TRBJ1-5,TRBD1,TRBV6-2/TRBV6-3,CASSYQDRGRPQHF,TGTGCCAGCAGTTACCAGGACAGGGGGCGGCCCCAGCATTTT
-,TRBJ2-1,-,TRBV20-1,CSARDITIYNEQFF,TGCAGTGCTAGAGATATCACTATCTACAATGAGCAGTTCTTC
few,TRBJ2-7,TRBD2,TRBV29-1,CSVELLAGAYYEQYF,TGCAGCGTTGAACTACTAGCGGGGGCCTACTACGAGCAGTACTTC
few,TRBJ1-1,-,TRBV2,CAVRGNTEAFF,TGTGCCGTTAGGGGTAACACTGAAGCTTTCTTT
few,TRBJ2-1,-,TRBV18,CASSPVSYNEQFF,TGTGCCAGCTCACCGGTTTCCTACAATGAGCAGTTCTTC
-,TRBJ2-3,-,TRBV11-2,CASSSLPGLRRNTQYF,TGTGCCAGCAGCTCCCTCCCGGGACTGAGGCGGAATACGCAGTATTTT
-,TRBJ2-2,-,TRBV7-6,CASKAGASNTGELFF,TGTGCCAGCAAAGCAGGCGCCTCGAACACCGGGGAGCTGTTTTTT
-,TRBJ1-2,-,TRBV12-3/TRBV12-4,CASSLHITFNYGYTF,TGTGCCAGCAGTTTGCACATAACCTTTAACTATGGCTACACCTTC
few,TRBJ2-3,-,TRBV7-2,CASSRGGLLSTDTQYF,TGTGCCAGCAGCCGGGGTGGGTTGTTAAGCACAGATACGCAGTATTTT
-,TRBJ1-2,-,TRBV6-2/TRBV6-3,CASSTTQPGRYGYTF,TGTGCCAGCAGTACGACCCAACCGGGGAGATATGGCTACACCTTC
few,TRBJ1-5,TRBD1,TRBV6-5,CASSSSGGLGPQHF,TGTGCCAGCAGTTCTTCAGGGGGCTTAGGGCCCCAGCATTTT
-,TRBJ2-1,TRBD2,TRBV12-3/TRBV12-4,CASSPASGGYNEQFF,TGTGCCAGCTCCCCCGCTAGCGGGGGTTACAATGAGCAGTTCTTC